This T cell receptor beta chain was sequenced in a study of CD8+ T cells in alopecia areata. Overall study findings and caveats: Clonality in lesional scalp, especially alopecia totalis/universalis, exceeded that of normal scalp. Besides other cells, scalp samples also yield sequences of resident alphabeta T cells from normal skin.

This clone occurred a few times. Its specificity is unknown. V was cut by 1 base and J by 4 bases, with 13 bases left in between. This CDR3 is 15 amino acids long. Germline-derived CDR1 and CDR2 are MGHDK and SYGVNS. Extracted from the samples, RNA was reverse transcribed into cDNA to serve as the sequencing template. Clones were read by immunoSEQ multiplex PCR, and TCRdb kept only the in-frame ones, dropping some. This table holds 100,000 to 150,000 clones, roughly 68% found once. Sequencing input: CD4+ T cells sorted from blood. The TCR originated in a human donor in good health. The chain employs TRBV25-1 and TRBJ2-5; TRBD1 or TRBD2 may be the D gene (5 bases each). The CDR3 reads CASSELGTHGETQYF. CDR3 in DNA: TGTGCCAGCAGTGAATTGGGGACCCATGGAGAGACCCAGTACTTC.